This T cell receptor beta chain is drawn from a study of vaccination effects on CD4 cells after COVID-19. Study-level information: A median of 72 days separated the second dose and sampling.

Generated by immunoSEQ multiplex PCR, the TCRdb table keeps only in-frame clones and is missing some. The sample holds under 55,000 clones, approximately 70% seen once. Following 10 days of culture, CD4+ T cells were isolated. The participants, recipients of two vaccine doses, got either BNT162b2 or mRNA-1273. Days 3 and 7 were when half the medium was replaced with IL-2 medium. The study's findings and limits: Relatively few convalescent patients took part in the study, which had no early post-infection timepoints. Healthy vaccinees showed cross-reactivity with common cold coronaviruses in only 1 of 255 vaccine-induced clones.

For this clone: The antigen is undetermined.

CDR3 length equals 19 residues. V gave up 5 bases and J gave up 0 bases; unmatched junction bases: 13. The V gene's germline CDR1 is SGHVS and CDR2 FNYEAQ. Sequencing was performed on CD4+ T cells from PBMCs cultured without peptide, taken after COVID-19 vaccination. The V and J genes are TRBV7-6 and TRBJ1-3, with TRBD1 matching over 10 bases. The sequence derives from a human donor who received a COVID-19 vaccine. The CDR3 DNA follows: TGTGCCAGCAGCACTGTCCCGGGACAGGGGCCCAGCTCTGGAAACACCATATATTTT. This sequence encodes CASSTVPGQGPSSGNTIYF.